The following is a T cell receptor beta chain sequence with its context. This specimen belongs to a study of identical twins. The V and J ends lost 4 bases and 0 bases respectively, with 12 bases between them. The CDR3 spans 15 residues. The germline gives CDR1 MNHEY, CDR2 SVGEGT. Each CDR3 protein is one row after TCRdb ran MiXCR on the 5' RACE reads. This table has 400,000 to 500,000 distinct CDR3 sequences, approximately 17% appearing once. This TCR was recovered from a man in his fifties or sixties in good health. Sequenced sample: naive T cells sorted from blood. V usage is TRBV6-2 or TRBV6-3 and J usage is TRBJ2-5; D unclear. The CDR3 sequence is CASSLAGVYQETQYF. The CDR3 nucleotides are TGTGCCAGCAGTTTGGCAGGAGTGTACCAAGAGACCCAGTACTTC.